These 7 T cell receptor beta chains were all obtained from the same sample, sequenced in a study of early T cells in non-severe SARS-CoV-2 infection. From the 5' RACE reads, TCRdb called clonotypes with MiXCR, one entry per CDR3 protein. The sample gives 29,000 or so distinct CDR3 sequences, approximately 5.4% of which show up once; 10% to 12% is in the top ten. Material: whole blood. These receptors all come from an adult who was a healthcare worker with PCR-confirmed SARS-CoV-2 infection or an uninfected control (not recorded which).

This clonotype was observed at least ten times. The rearrangement links TRBV7-9 to TRBJ2-4; D gene ambiguous. The CDR3 totals 11 residues. Per germline, CDR1 SEHNR and CDR2 FQNEAQ (reference sequence). The V end was cut by 8 bases, the J end by 1 base, with 3 bases between. The CDR3 DNA reads TGTGCCAGCGGGGCCAAAAACATTCAGTACTTC. Its translation: CASGAKNIQYF.

This clonotype was seen ten or more times. The J gene is TRBJ1-5, the V gene TRBV6-1; D is uncertain. The CDR3 has 12 residues. Germline-derived CDR1 and CDR2 are MNHNS and SASEGT. Trimming pared 1 base from V and 6 bases from J, leaving 4 bases between. CDR3 nucleotide sequence: TGTGCCAGCAGTGAAGTTAGTCAGCCCCAGCATTTT. Amino acids: CASSEVSQPQHF.

The gene calls are TRBV11-2 and TRBJ2-1; 7 bases are shared with TRBD2. The CDR3 length is 11 residues. The germline V gene has CDR1 SGHAT and CDR2 FQNNGV. V dropped 5 bases and J dropped 11; count of bases not matched to a gene: 3. The CDR3 spells CASSATSQQFF. The CDR3 DNA reads TGTGCCAGCAGCGCGACTAGCCAGCAGTTCTTC. The full variable domain, completed using reference TRBV11-2 and TRBJ2-1, is EAGVAQSPRYKIIEKRQSVAFWCNPISGHATLYWYQQILGQGPKLLIQFQNNGVVDDSQLPKDRFSAERLKGVDSTLKIQPAKLEDSAVYLCASSATSQQFFGPGTRLTVL.

Ten or more counts support this clonotype. The chain uses TRBV7-2 and TRBJ2-3, with D possibly TRBD1 on 6 matching bases. V gave up 6 bases and J gave up 6 bases, with 28 bases separating them. Germline values: CDR1 SGHTA, CDR2 FQGNSA. The CDR3 contains 18 residues. The CDR3 DNA sequence: TGTGCCAGCAGTACCCCGACAGGACCCCAAGTGTTTAGTGATACGCAGTATTTT. Encoded protein: CASSTPTGPQVFSDTQYF.

This clonotype was detected ten times or more. The chain uses TRBV29-1 and TRBJ2-1; the D call may be TRBD1 or TRBD2 (5 bases each). Germline-derived CDR1 and CDR2 are SQVTM and ANQGSEA. This CDR3 spans 13 amino acids. Deletions cut 2 bases from V and 10 bases from J, with 15 bases between. CDR3 residues: CSVEHGAVVEQFF. The CDR3, as DNA: TGCAGCGTTGAACACGGGGCTGTGGTCGAGCAGTTCTTC.

The chain employs TRBV18 and TRBJ2-3, with no clear D. The CDR3 spans 15 residues. Trimming stripped 2 bases from V and 2 bases from J, with 11 bases between. Germline CDR1 is KGHSH and CDR2 is LQKENI. CDR3 sequence (DNA): TGTGCCAGCTCACCAAGTTTGCAGGACACAGATACGCAGTATTTT. It encodes CASSPSLQDTDTQYF.

This clonotype appeared a few times. The CDR3, as DNA: TGTGCCAGCAGCTATCCAGGTATCGAGCAGTACTTC. The encoded protein is CASSYPGIEQYF. The chain carries TRBV6-1 and TRBJ2-7; D is uncertain. CDR1 MNHNS and CDR2 SASEGT come from the germline V gene. The CDR3 is 12 amino acids. V lost 6 bases and J lost 6, with 12 bases in between.